These 30 T cell receptor beta chains were all obtained from the same sample, sequenced in a study of cytomegalovirus exposure and HLA in healthy donors. A multiplex PCR was run with 60 Vbeta primers and 13 Jbeta primers. Sequencing was performed with immunoSEQ multiplex PCR; in TCRdb, only in-frame clones are kept and a portion is missing. The table includes more than 150,000 clones, more than 85% detected once. The sample consisted of PBMCs. These receptors came from a girl under two years old in good health and CMV-seronegative.

V gene TRBV11-1 combines with J gene TRBJ1-1; D is possibly TRBD1 (6 bases). V was cut by 5 bases and J by 0 bases, with 10 bases left in between. Germline V lookup: CDR1 SGHAT, CDR2 FQDESV (reference sequence). The CDR3 is 14 residues long. The CDR3: CASSKTGMNTEAFF. The CDR3 DNA is TGTGCCAGCAGCAAAACAGGGATGAACACTGAAGCTTTCTTT. The full variable domain, its missing parts supplied by reference TRBV11-1 and TRBJ1-1, is EAEVAQSPRYKITEKSQAVAFWCDPISGHATLYWYRQILGQGPELLVQFQDESVVDDSQLPKDRFSAERLKGVDSTLKIQPAELGDSAMYLCASSKTGMNTEAFFGQGTRLTVV.

The chain has TRBV7-9 and TRBJ2-1; D might be TRBD1 (5 bases). This CDR3 spans 13 amino acids. Germline lookup yields CDR1 SEHNR and CDR2 FQNEAQ (reference sequence). V was cut by 5 bases and J by 7 bases, with 12 bases left in between. CDR3 loop: CASSVGAVNEQFF. Here the CDR3 DNA reads TGTGCCAGCAGCGTAGGGGCCGTGAATGAGCAGTTCTTC.

The chain has TRBV9 and TRBJ2-7; 11 positions agree with TRBD2. CDR1 and CDR2 (germline): SGDLS, YYNGEE. This CDR3 is built from 14 residues. The V gene end was trimmed by 4 bases and the J gene end by 3 bases; junction bases not matched to a gene: 3. CDR3 bases: TGTGCCAGCAGCCCCGGGACTAGCGGCTACGAGCAGTACTTC. This codes for CASSPGTSGYEQYF. Supplemented by reference TRBV9 and TRBJ2-7, the full variable domain reads DSGVTQTPKHLITATGQRVTLRCSPRSGDLSVYWYQQSLDQGLQFLIQYYNGEERAKGNILERFSAQQFPDLHSELNLSSLELGDSALYFCASSPGTSGYEQYFGPGTRLTVT.

The chain employs TRBV13 and TRBJ2-3, with TRBD2 matching over 7 bases. CDR3 length equals 16 residues. Trimming cost V 5 bases and J 0 bases; bases outside gene matches: 8. Germline-derived CDR1 and CDR2 are PRHDT and FYEKMQ (reference sequence). CDR3 nucleotides: TGTGCCAGCAGCCCACTAGCGCCTCCTAGCACAGATACGCAGTATTTT. Translated, it gives CASSPLAPPSTDTQYF. Based on the CDR3 plus reference TRBV13 and TRBJ2-3, the full variable domain is AAGVIQSPRHLIKEKRETATLKCYPIPRHDTVYWYQQGPGQDPQFLISFYEKMQSDKGSIPDRFSAQQFSDYHSELNMSSLELGDSALYFCASSPLAPPSTDTQYFGPGTRLTVL.

J is TRBJ2-5 and V is TRBV5-6, with D possibly being TRBD1 or TRBD2 (6 bases each). This CDR3 has 14 residues. V lost 4 bases to trimming and J lost 4 bases, with 14 bases between them. The germline CDR1 and CDR2 sequences are SGHDT and YYEEEE. The DNA of the CDR3 is TGTGCCAGCAGCGTGGGGGGCGGATCAGAGACCCAGTACTTC. Amino acids: CASSVGGGSETQYF.

The rearrangement uses TRBV29-1 and TRBJ1-2; D is unclear. V shed 0 bases and J shed 4 bases, with 12 bases lying between them. The CDR3 has 14 amino acids. Germline lookup yields CDR1 SQVTM and CDR2 ANQGSEA. CDR3 region: CSVEEAPNLYGYTF. DNA of the CDR3: TGCAGCGTTGAAGAAGCGCCGAACCTCTATGGCTACACCTTC.

The sample holds one count of this clone. This chain uses TRBV7-2 with TRBJ2-1; no firm D call. Trimming left V 5 bases short and J 0 bases short, with 5 bases between. This CDR3 has 13 amino acids. CDR1 SGHTA and CDR2 FQGNSA come from the germline V gene. CDR3 region: CASSLSSYNEQFF. CDR3 sequence (DNA): TGTGCCAGCAGCCTCAGCTCCTACAATGAGCAGTTCTTC.

The genes are TRBV9 and TRBJ2-3, with 8 bases aligning to TRBD2. Germline assignment: CDR1 SGDLS and CDR2 YYNGEE. V was clipped by 4 bases and J by 1 base; unmatched bases: 8. This CDR3 has 16 residues. The CDR3 spells CASSIEGRGGTDTQYF. The DNA for the CDR3 is TGTGCCAGCAGCATAGAGGGGCGGGGGGGCACAGATACGCAGTATTTT.

This sequence joins TRBV19 and TRBJ1-5, with 9 bases aligning to TRBD1. The CDR3 consists of 15 residues. J gave up 2 bases and V 3 bases, and 2 bases lay outside the gene matches. Per germline, CDR1 LNHDA and CDR2 SQIVND (reference sequence). The CDR3 coding sequence is TGTGCCAGTAGTATTCGGGACAGGGGCAATCAGCCCCAGCATTTT. Protein: CASSIRDRGNQPQHF. Drawing the rest from reference TRBV19 and TRBJ1-5, the complete variable domain is DGGITQSPKYLFRKEGQNVTLSCEQNLNHDAMYWYRQDPGQGLRLIYYSQIVNDFQKGDIAEGYSVSREKKESFPLTVTSAQKNPTAFYLCASSIRDRGNQPQHFGDGTRLSIL.

V gene TRBV4-3 combines with J gene TRBJ1-4, with unresolved D. Trimming left V 0 bases short and J 0 bases short, with 2 bases between. The CDR3 runs to 14 residues. Germline V gene lookup returns CDR1 LGHNA and CDR2 YSLEER. The CDR3 spells CASSQDTTNEKLFF. CDR3 bases: TGCGCCAGCAGCCAAGACACAACTAATGAAAAACTGTTTTTT.

The chain links TRBV15 to TRBJ2-1; 10 nucleotides match TRBD1. Germline loops: CDR1 LNHNV, CDR2 YYDKDF (reference sequence). The CDR3 length is 16 residues. The V segment lost 3 bases and the J segment 0 bases; nucleotides outside the gene matches: 2. The CDR3 DNA sequence: TGTGCCACCAGCAGGGACAGGGGGTTCTCCTACAATGAGCAGTTCTTC. It is translated as CATSRDRGFSYNEQFF.

The V gene is TRBV6-4, the J gene TRBJ1-2; tentatively, D is TRBD1 (6 bases). Germline CDR1 is MRHNA and CDR2 is SNTAGT. The CDR3 covers 15 residues. V lost 8 bases and J lost 4, with 20 bases in between. CDR3 residues: CASSLDSRGAYGYTF. CDR3 coding DNA: TGTGCCAGCTCCCTGGACAGCCGAGGGGCCTATGGCTACACCTTC.

The chain employs TRBV14 and TRBJ2-3; possible D gene TRBD2, 7 bases. The V end was cut by 4 bases, the J end by 6 bases, with 17 bases between. The CDR3 covers 15 residues. Looked up from germline, CDR1 is SGHDN and CDR2 is FVKESK. The CDR3, as DNA: TGTGCCAGCAGCCTGGGGGGGGCCCAGGGGGATACGCAGTATTTT. This gives the protein CASSLGGAQGDTQYF.

This clone has just a few counts. The chain joins TRBV10-3 to TRBJ1-1; the match to TRBD1 covers 7 bases. With V trimmed by 4 bases and J by 5 bases, 7 bases remained unmatched. This CDR3 has 14 residues. The germline V gene has CDR1 ENHRY and CDR2 SYGVKD. The DNA of the CDR3 is TGTGCCATCAGTGTGACAGGGCCGGGGACTGAAGCTTTCTTT. This translates into CAISVTGPGTEAFF.

CDR3 coding DNA: TGTGCCAGCAGTGAAGGGTACACCTCCTACGAGCAGTACTTC. Translating gives CASSEGYTSYEQYF. This chain links TRBV6-1 with TRBJ2-7; D is unresolved. Trimming took off 1 base at V and 0 bases at J, with 7 bases between the two ends. The CDR3 length is 14 residues. Germline CDR1 reads MNHNS; CDR2 reads SASEGT.

The chain couples TRBV6-5 to TRBJ2-3, with 9 bases aligning to TRBD1. The CDR3 loop spans 15 amino acids. With 5 bases clipped from V and 5 bases from J, the junction kept 8 bases outside the gene matches. CDR1 is MNHEY and CDR2 is SVGAGI in the germline V gene. This CDR3 is CASSGHRGLGDTQYF. CDR3 DNA sequence: TGTGCCAGCAGTGGCCACAGGGGGCTTGGAGATACGCAGTATTTT.

This clone has more than one count but fewer than ten. The rearrangement joins TRBV9 to TRBJ2-7; the match to TRBD1 covers 7 bases. Germline V CDR1 and CDR2: SGDLS, YYNGEE. V shed 3 bases and J 0 bases; nucleotides not matched to a gene: 3. The CDR3 extends over 14 amino acids. The chain's CDR3 is CASSDRDSSYEQYF. The CDR3 region has the DNA TGTGCCAGCAGCGACCGGGACAGCTCCTACGAGCAGTACTTC.

This chain joins TRBV30 and TRBJ2-3, with TRBD2 matching 8 bases. V lost 2 bases and J lost 10; bases outside the gene matches: 17. The germline gives CDR1 GTSNPN, CDR2 SVGIG (reference sequence). There are 16 residues in the CDR3. The CDR3 coding sequence is TGTGCCTGGAGTTCTCACCCCGGGACTAGGTGGTTGGCGCAGTATTTT. Translating it yields CAWSSHPGTRWLAQYF.

The chain is built from TRBV7-3 and TRBJ2-2; TRBD2 agrees at 11 bases. The V and J ends lost 7 bases and 3 bases, in that order; junction bases with no gene match: 10. CDR3 length: 17 amino acids. Germline loops: CDR1 SGHTA, CDR2 FQGTGA. The CDR3 spells CASKEHSGRADTGELFF. As DNA, the CDR3 is TGTGCCAGCAAAGAACATAGCGGGAGGGCCGACACCGGGGAGCTGTTTTTT.

This chain links TRBV5-1 with TRBJ2-3, with D possibly being TRBD1 (5 bases). The V end lost 1 base, the J end lost 0 bases, and 9 bases lay between the germline ends. Germline CDR1 reads SGHRS; CDR2 reads YFSETQ. The CDR3 loop spans 15 amino acids. The CDR3 reads CASSLRTQSTDTQYF. The CDR3 DNA reads as TGCGCCAGCAGCTTGCGGACACAAAGCACAGATACGCAGTATTTT.

The chain joins TRBV6-6 to TRBJ1-1; D is perhaps TRBD1 (5 bases). The CDR3 extends over 14 amino acids. The V end lost 4 bases, the J end lost 5 bases, and 14 bases lay between the germline ends. Per the germline V gene, CDR1 is MNHNY and CDR2 is SVGAGI (reference sequence). CDR3 coding DNA: TGTGCCAGCAGTTTGACAGAGGAGGGTACTGAAGCTTTCTTT. Translated, it gives CASSLTEEGTEAFF.

Details on this clone: One end of the junction varies from germline; a read error may be responsible. The rearrangement joins TRBV7-9 to TRBJ1-6, with D possibly being TRBD1 (5 bases). The V gene's germline CDR1 is SEHNR and CDR2 FQNEAQ (reference sequence). This CDR3 has 14 residues. CDR3 coding DNA: TGTTCCAGCAGCTTCAGGGAAGGGAATTCACCCCTCCACTTT. As protein: CSSSFREGNSPLHF.

The CDR3 spells CASSYSTLQGGGYTF. The CDR3 DNA reads as TGTGCCAGCAGTTACTCGACGTTACAGGGTGGTGGCTACACCTTC. This sequence joins TRBV6-6 and TRBJ1-2; D is perhaps TRBD1 (6 bases). Germline CDR1 MNHNY, CDR2 SVGAGI (reference sequence). The CDR3 is 15 amino acids. The V end was cut by 0 bases, the J end by 7 bases, with 15 bases between.

The genes are TRBV7-6 and TRBJ2-7; 12 nucleotides match TRBD2. V lost 5 bases and J lost 4; bases outside the gene matches: 6. The CDR3 spans 15 residues. The germline CDR1 and CDR2 sequences are SGHVS and FNYEAQ. The CDR3 loop reads CASSPRTSGVYEQYF. The CDR3 nucleotides read TGTGCCAGCAGCCCCCGGACTAGCGGGGTATACGAGCAGTACTTC.

The V and J genes are TRBV5-4 and TRBJ1-4; D gene ambiguous. The CDR3 is made up of 15 amino acids. CDR1 is SGHNT and CDR2 is YYREEE in the germline V gene (reference sequence). V lost 4 bases, J lost 0 bases, and 10 bases lay in between. The CDR3 DNA follows: TGTGCCAGCAGCCGAACGGGAACAACTAATGAAAAACTGTTTTTT. This sequence encodes CASSRTGTTNEKLFF.

The chain employs TRBV7-9 and TRBJ2-5; D might be TRBD1 (6 bases). This CDR3 has 13 amino acids. Trimming took off 1 base at V and 4 bases at J, with 7 bases between the two ends. Germline CDR1 and CDR2: SEHNR and FQNEAQ (reference sequence). The CDR3 loop is CASSLEQGETQYF. CDR3 sequence (DNA): TGTGCCAGCAGCTTAGAACAGGGAGAGACCCAGTACTTC.

The V gene is TRBV29-1, the J gene TRBJ2-5, with TRBD2 as a possible D gene (5 bases). Trimming pared 7 bases from V and 5 bases from J, leaving 17 bases between. Per germline, CDR1 SQVTM and CDR2 ANQGSEA. The CDR3 loop spans 13 amino acids. The DNA of the CDR3 is TGCAGCGCTGGGAGCCCCGGGTGGGAGACCCAGTACTTC. Its protein is CSAGSPGWETQYF.

The chain recombines TRBV30 with TRBJ2-3, with unresolved D. The V end was cut by 2 bases, the J end by 6 bases, with 15 bases between. The CDR3 is 14 amino acids. Per the germline V gene, CDR1 is GTSNPN and CDR2 is SVGIG (reference sequence). CDR3 coding DNA: TGTGCCTGGAGTTTCGGGTCCCTTGGGGATACGCAGTATTTT. Its translation: CAWSFGSLGDTQYF.

V gene TRBV15 combines with J gene TRBJ2-1; 11 nucleotides agree with TRBD2. The CDR3 sequence is 18 residues long. CDR1 LNHNV and CDR2 YYDKDF come from the germline V gene (reference sequence). V was pared by 4 bases and J by 0 bases, with 8 bases of the junction left unmatched. CDR3 loop: CATSTPGLAEFSYNEQFF. Here the CDR3 DNA reads TGTGCCACCAGCACCCCGGGACTAGCGGAATTCTCCTACAATGAGCAGTTCTTC.

This chain joins TRBV30 and TRBJ1-4; no definite D call. Germline loops: CDR1 GTSNPN, CDR2 SVGIG (reference sequence). V shed 2 bases and J shed 4 bases, with 14 bases lying between them. The CDR3 runs 15 residues. This CDR3 reads CAWSSDLGVNEKLFF. CDR3 bases: TGTGCCTGGAGTTCGGACCTCGGGGTTAATGAAAAACTGTTTTTT.